The text below deals with one T cell receptor beta chain. The antigen remains unidentified. The data originate from a study of OX40 agonist ivuxolimab in advanced cancers. Study-wide background: Patients with prior anti-PD-1, anti-PD-L1 or anti-CTLA-4 therapy were eligible; approximately 40% had some. Overall study findings and caveats: Expanded clones tended on average to be more numerous among CD8+ T cells than CD4+.

Autoimmune disease history or systemic immunosuppression meant exclusion. The CDR3 sequence is 15 residues long. The germline CDR1 and CDR2 sequences are SGHAT and FQNNGV. The V and J ends lost 3 bases and 5 bases, in that order; junction bases with no gene match: 4. The protocol was immunoSEQ multiplex PCR, while the TCRdb copy is restricted to in-frame clones and leaves out a portion. Of 70,000 to 75,000 clones detected, just under 85% appear once; the ten largest clones hold 5% to 7%. Sequenced material: CD4+ or CD8+ T cells sorted from blood, taken in a trial of the OX40 agonist ivuxolimab. This sequence was found in an adult with an advanced solid tumor such as melanoma, head and neck, liver or kidney cancer. The V gene is TRBV11-2, the J gene TRBJ2-1, with TRBD2 identical over 10 bases. The CDR3 is CASSFRTSGNNEQFF. CDR3 nucleotides: TGTGCCAGCAGCTTTCGGACTAGCGGAAACAATGAGCAGTTCTTC.